Following are 6 T cell receptor beta chains from one sample sequenced in a study of T cell responses to AZD1222 COVID-19 vaccine. The data were produced by immunoSEQ multiplex PCR, yet TCRdb's version contains in-frame clones alone and is incomplete. The sample contains under 200,000 clones, around 86% of which appear only once. This sample comprised peripheral blood, obtained on day 0 of MenACWY control vaccination. Receptors originate from an adult in good health.

The chain is built from TRBV28 and TRBJ2-1; 7 nucleotides line up with TRBD2. J gave up 8 bases and V 5 bases, and 15 bases lay outside the gene matches. Germline V CDR1 and CDR2: MDHEN, SYDVKM. The CDR3 loop spans 16 amino acids. CDR3 DNA: TGTGCCAGCAGTAGGGGTCACGGGGAGGGCCTTTATGAGCAGTTCTTC. It codes for CASSRGHGEGLYEQFF.

The chain carries TRBV5-4 and TRBJ2-4; TRBD1 aligns across 8 bases. V dropped 0 bases and J dropped 4; count of bases not matched to a gene: 6. Germline V lookup: CDR1 SGHNT, CDR2 YYREEE (reference sequence). This CDR3 is 16 amino acids long. The CDR3 coding sequence is TGTGCCAGCAGCTTGGGTACAGGGGGTGGAAAAAACATTCAGTACTTC. It translates to CASSLGTGGGKNIQYF. The complete variable domain, with remaining parts taken from reference TRBV5-4 and TRBJ2-4, reads ETGVTQSPTHLIKTRGQQVTLRCSSQSGHNTVSWYQQALGQGPQFIFQYYREEENGRGNFPPRFSGLQFPNYSSELNVNALELDDSALYLCASSLGTGGGKNIQYFGAGTRLSVL.

This chain connects TRBV5-5 to TRBJ1-1, with TRBD1 matching 9 bases. CDR1 SGHKS and CDR2 YYEKEE come from the germline V gene (reference sequence). Germline trimming cut 4 bases from V and 4 bases from J; bases unmatched to any gene: 8. CDR3 length: 15 residues. CDR3 sequence (DNA): TGTGCCAGCAGCCAGGGACAGGGAGCAAGCACTGAAGCTTTCTTT. Protein product: CASSQGQGASTEAFF.

The genes are TRBV6-1 and TRBJ1-5; D not resolved. The CDR3 covers 14 residues. V lost 2 bases and J lost 3, with 8 bases in between. Germline CDR1 MNHNS, CDR2 SASEGT. CDR3 amino acids: CASSEWGVNQPQHF. The CDR3 coding sequence is TGTGCCAGCAGTGAATGGGGTGTCAATCAGCCCCAGCATTTT.

CDR3 loop: CASSDSLRGDSPLHF. CDR3 DNA sequence: TGTGCCAGCAGCGACTCGCTCAGGGGGGATTCACCCCTCCACTTT. The chain joins TRBV28 to TRBJ1-6; 7 bases line up with TRBD1. The CDR3 covers 15 residues. CDR1 and CDR2 (germline): MDHEN, SYDVKM. V lost 6 bases and J lost 8; bases outside the gene matches: 10.

The CDR3 spells CASSFGTNPTYEQYF. The DNA of the CDR3 is TGCGCCAGCAGCTTTGGGACTAATCCTACCTACGAGCAGTACTTC. This sequence joins TRBV5-1 and TRBJ2-7; 7 bases map to TRBD2. The V gene end was trimmed by 2 bases and the J gene end by 2 bases; junction bases not matched to a gene: 7. The CDR3 has 15 amino acids. Looked up from germline, CDR1 is SGHRS and CDR2 is YFSETQ.